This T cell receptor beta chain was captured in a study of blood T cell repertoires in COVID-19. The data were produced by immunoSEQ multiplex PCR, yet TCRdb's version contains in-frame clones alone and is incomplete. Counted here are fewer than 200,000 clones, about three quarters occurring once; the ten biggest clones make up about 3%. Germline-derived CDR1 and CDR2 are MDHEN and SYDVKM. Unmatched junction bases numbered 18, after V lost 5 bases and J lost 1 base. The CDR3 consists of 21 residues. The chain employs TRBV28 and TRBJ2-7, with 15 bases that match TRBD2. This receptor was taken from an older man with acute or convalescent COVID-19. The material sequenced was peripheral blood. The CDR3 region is CASSRVNGQGLAGGISYEQYF. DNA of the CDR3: TGTGCCAGCAGTCGGGTAAACGGACAGGGACTAGCGGGAGGAATTTCCTACGAGCAGTACTTC.